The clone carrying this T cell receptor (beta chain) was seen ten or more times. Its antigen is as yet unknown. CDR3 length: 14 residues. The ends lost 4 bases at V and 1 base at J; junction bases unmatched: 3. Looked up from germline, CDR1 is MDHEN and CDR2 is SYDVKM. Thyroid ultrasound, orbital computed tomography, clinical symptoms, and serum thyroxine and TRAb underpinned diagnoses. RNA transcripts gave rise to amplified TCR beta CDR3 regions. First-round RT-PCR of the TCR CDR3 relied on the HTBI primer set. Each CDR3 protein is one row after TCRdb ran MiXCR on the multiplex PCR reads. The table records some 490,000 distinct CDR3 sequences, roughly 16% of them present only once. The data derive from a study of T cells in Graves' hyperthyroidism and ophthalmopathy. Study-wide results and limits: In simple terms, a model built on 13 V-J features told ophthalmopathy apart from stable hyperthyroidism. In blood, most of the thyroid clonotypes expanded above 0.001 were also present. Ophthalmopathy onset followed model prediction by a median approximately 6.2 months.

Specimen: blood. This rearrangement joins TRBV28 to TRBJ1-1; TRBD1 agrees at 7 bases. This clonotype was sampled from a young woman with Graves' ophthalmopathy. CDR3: CASSSQGSNTEAFF. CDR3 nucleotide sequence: TGTGCCAGCAGTTCACAGGGGTCGAACACTGAAGCTTTCTTT. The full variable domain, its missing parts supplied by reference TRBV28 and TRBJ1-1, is DVKVTQSSRYLVKRTGEKVFLECVQDMDHENMFWYRQDPGLGLRLIYFSYDVKMKEKGDIPEGYSVSREKKERFSLILESASTNQTSMYLCASSSQGSNTEAFFGQGTRLTVV.